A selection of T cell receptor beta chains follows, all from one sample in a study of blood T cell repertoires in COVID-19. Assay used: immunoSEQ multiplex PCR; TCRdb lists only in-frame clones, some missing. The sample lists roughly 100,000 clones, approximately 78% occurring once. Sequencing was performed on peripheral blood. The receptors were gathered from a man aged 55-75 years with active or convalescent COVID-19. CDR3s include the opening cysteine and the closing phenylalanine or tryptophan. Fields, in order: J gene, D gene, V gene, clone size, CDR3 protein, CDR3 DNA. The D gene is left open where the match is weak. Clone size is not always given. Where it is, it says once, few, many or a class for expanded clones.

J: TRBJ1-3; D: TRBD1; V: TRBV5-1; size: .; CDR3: CASSSSGTGGNTIYF; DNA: TGCGCCAGCAGCTCATCCGGGACAGGGGGAAACACCATATATTTT
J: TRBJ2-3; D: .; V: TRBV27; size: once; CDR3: CASSWVGAGDTQYF; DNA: TGTGCCAGCAGTTGGGTGGGAGCTGGAGATACGCAGTATTTT
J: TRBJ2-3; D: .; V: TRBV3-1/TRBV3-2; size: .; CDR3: CASSQGPSDTQYF; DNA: TGTGCCAGCAGCCAGGGGCCTTCCGATACGCAGTATTTT
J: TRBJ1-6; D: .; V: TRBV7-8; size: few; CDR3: CASSQTGFYYSPLHF; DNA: TGTGCCAGCAGCCAGACAGGTTTCTATTATTCACCCCTCCACTTT
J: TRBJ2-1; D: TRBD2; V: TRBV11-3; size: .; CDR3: CASSQKEVTSGRNEQFF; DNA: TGTGCCAGCAGTCAGAAGGAGGTTACTAGCGGGAGAAATGAGCAGTTCTTC
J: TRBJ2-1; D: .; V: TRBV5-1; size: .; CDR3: CASSYYSLQEQFF; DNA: TGCGCCAGCAGCTACTACTCTCTACAAGAGCAGTTCTTC
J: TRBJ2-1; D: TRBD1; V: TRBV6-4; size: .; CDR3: CASSERQGGNEQFF; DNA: TGTGCCAGCAGTGAGAGACAGGGGGGAAATGAGCAGTTCTTC
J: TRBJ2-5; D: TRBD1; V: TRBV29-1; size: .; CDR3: CSVGPDRVKYF; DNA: TGCAGCGTGGGACCAGACAGGGTTAAGTACTTC
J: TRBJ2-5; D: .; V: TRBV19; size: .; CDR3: CASSMGRAETQYF; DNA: TGTGCCAGTAGTATGGGCAGGGCTGAGACCCAGTACTTC
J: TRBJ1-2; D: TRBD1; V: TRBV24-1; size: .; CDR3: CATASGTANGYTF; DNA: TGTGCCACCGCCTCCGGGACAGCAAATGGCTACACCTTC
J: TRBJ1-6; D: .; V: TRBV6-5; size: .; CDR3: CASSYATVPDSPLHF; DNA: TGTGCCAGCAGTTACGCGACAGTCCCTGATTCACCCCTCCACTTT
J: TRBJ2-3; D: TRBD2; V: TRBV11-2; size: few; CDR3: CASSPSLLAGRTDTQYF; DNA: TGTGCCAGCAGCCCCAGCCTACTAGCGGGACGCACAGATACGCAGTATTTT
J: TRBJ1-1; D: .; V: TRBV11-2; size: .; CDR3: CASSGLTNTEAFF; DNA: TGTGCCAGCAGCGGCCTCACGAACACTGAAGCTTTCTTT
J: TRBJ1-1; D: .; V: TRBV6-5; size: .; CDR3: CASILTGGDTEAFF; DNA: TGTGCCAGCATTCTCACTGGAGGGGACACTGAAGCTTTCTTT
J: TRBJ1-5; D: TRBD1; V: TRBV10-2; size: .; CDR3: CASSNPGQGRNQPQHF; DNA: TGCGCCAGCAGTAATCCGGGACAGGGGAGGAATCAGCCCCAGCATTTT
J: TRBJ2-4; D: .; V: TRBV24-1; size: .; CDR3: CATSGSRDIQYF; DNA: TGTGCCACCAGTGGTTCCAGGGACATTCAGTACTTC
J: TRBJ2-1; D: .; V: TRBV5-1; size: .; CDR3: CASSLEGFAGSLPKDEQFF; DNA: TGCGCCAGCAGCTTGGAAGGCTTTGCTGGGAGCCTCCCTAAGGATGAGCAGTTCTTC
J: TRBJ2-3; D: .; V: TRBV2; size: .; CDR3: CASARGASTDTQYF; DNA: TGTGCCAGTGCCCGGGGAGCTAGCACAGATACGCAGTATTTT
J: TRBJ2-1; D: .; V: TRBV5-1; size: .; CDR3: CASSFSTSYNEQFF; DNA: TGCGCCAGCAGCTTTAGTACTAGCTACAATGAGCAGTTCTTC
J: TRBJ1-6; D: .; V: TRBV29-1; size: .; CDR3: CSAPTPLHF; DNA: TGCAGCGCCCCTACACCCCTCCACTTT
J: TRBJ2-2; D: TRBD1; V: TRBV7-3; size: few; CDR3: CASSFRGQGGGELFF; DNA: TGTGCCAGCAGCTTTAGGGGACAGGGAGGCGGGGAGCTGTTTTTT
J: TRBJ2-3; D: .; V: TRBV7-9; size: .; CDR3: CASSLARVRTDTQYF; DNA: TGTGCCAGCAGCTTAGCGCGGGTGAGAACAGATACGCAGTATTTT
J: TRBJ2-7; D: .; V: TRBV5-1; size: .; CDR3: CASSLGFQSYEQYF; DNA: TGCGCCAGCAGCTTGGGGTTTCAGTCCTACGAGCAGTACTTC
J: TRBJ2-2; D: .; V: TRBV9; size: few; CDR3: CASSARLSGSGELFF; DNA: TGTGCCAGCAGCGCCCGCCTTTCGGGGTCCGGGGAGCTGTTTTTT
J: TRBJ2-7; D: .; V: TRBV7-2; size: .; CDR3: CASSFTGSSYEQYF; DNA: TGTGCCAGCAGCTTCACCGGGAGCTCCTACGAGCAGTACTTC
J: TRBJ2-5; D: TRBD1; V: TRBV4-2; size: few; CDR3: CASSQDGTGDQETQYF; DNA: TGTGCCAGCAGCCAAGACGGGACAGGGGACCAAGAGACCCAGTACTTC
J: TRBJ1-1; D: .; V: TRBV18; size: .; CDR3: CASSSGLGGVEAFF; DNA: TGTGCCAGCTCCTCGGGCCTCGGAGGGGTTGAAGCTTTCTTT
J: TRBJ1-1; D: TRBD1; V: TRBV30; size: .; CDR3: CAWRKTGGTEAFF; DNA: TGTGCCTGGAGAAAGACAGGGGGAACTGAAGCTTTCTTT
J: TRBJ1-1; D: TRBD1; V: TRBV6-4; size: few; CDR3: CASSEKPDRVAEAFF; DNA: TGTGCCAGCAGTGAGAAGCCGGACAGGGTTGCCGAAGCTTTCTTT
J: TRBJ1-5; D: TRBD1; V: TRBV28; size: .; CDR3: CASSSGQGSNQPQHF; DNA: TGTGCCAGCAGTTCCGGACAGGGAAGCAATCAGCCCCAGCATTTT
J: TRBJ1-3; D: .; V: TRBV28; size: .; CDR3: CASSSPRGYSGNTIYF; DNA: TGTGCCAGCAGTTCCCCCAGGGGATACTCTGGAAACACCATATATTTT
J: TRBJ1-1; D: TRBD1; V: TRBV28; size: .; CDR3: CASSRGQRVNTEAFF; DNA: TGTGCCAGCAGCCGGGGACAGAGGGTGAACACTGAAGCTTTCTTT
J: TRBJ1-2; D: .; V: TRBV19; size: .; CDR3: CASWRGTTNYGYTF; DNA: TGTGCCAGTTGGCGGGGGACTACCAACTATGGCTACACCTTC
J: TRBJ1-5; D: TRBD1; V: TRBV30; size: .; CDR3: CAWSEQGLGNQPQHF; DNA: TGTGCCTGGAGCGAACAGGGGTTAGGCAATCAGCCCCAGCATTTT
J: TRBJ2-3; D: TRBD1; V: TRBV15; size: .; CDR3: CATSRDRRGGDTQYF; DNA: TGTGCCACCAGCAGAGATCGGAGAGGGGGCGATACGCAGTATTTT
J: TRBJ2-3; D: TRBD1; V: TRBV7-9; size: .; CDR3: CASSFWTGSLRTQYF; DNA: TGTGCCAGCAGCTTCTGGACAGGGAGTTTACGTACGCAGTATTTT
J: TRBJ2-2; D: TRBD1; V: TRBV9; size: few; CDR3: CASSFGQGTNTGELFF; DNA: TGTGCCAGCAGCTTCGGACAGGGTACGAACACCGGGGAGCTGTTTTTT
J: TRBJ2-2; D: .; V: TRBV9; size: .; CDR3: CASSVGNGELFF; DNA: TGTGCCAGCAGCGTGGGCAACGGGGAGCTGTTTTTT
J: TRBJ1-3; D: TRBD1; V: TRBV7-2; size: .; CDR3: CASSLAQPWTGGGGNTIYF; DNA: TGTGCCAGCAGCTTAGCCCAACCCTGGACAGGTGGGGGTGGAAACACCATATATTTT
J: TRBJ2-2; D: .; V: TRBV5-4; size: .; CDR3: CASSFQQDTGELFF; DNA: TGTGCCAGCAGCTTCCAACAGGACACCGGGGAGCTGTTTTTT
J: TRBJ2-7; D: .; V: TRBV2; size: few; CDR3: CAGKNSFSYEQYF; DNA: TGTGCCGGCAAAAACAGCTTCTCCTACGAGCAGTACTTC
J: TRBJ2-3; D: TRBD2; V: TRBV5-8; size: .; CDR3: CASSSSGSSTDTQYF; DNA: TGTGCCAGCAGCTCTAGCGGGTCTAGCACAGATACGCAGTATTTT
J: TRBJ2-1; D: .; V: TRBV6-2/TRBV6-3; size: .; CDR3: CASSLGTRSEQFF; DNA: TGTGCCAGCAGCCTCGGGACTCGAAGTGAGCAGTTCTTC
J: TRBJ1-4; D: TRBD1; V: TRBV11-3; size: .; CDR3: CASSPKGQGDKLFF; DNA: TGTGCCAGCAGCCCCAAGGGACAGGGGGATAAACTGTTTTTT
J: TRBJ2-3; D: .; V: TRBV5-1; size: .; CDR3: CASSPAGVSRPSSLFTDTQYF; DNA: TGCGCCAGCAGCCCAGCAGGTGTGTCACGGCCATCGAGCCTCTTCACAGATACGCAGTATTTT
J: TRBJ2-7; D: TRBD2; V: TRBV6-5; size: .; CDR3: CASSYGTSRYEQYF; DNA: TGTGCCAGCAGTTACGGGACTAGCCGCTACGAGCAGTACTTC